Presented here are 25 T cell receptor beta chains from one specimen sequenced in a study of patients and donors after allogeneic stem cell transplantation (dated by TCRdb to 2020 to 2021). Libraries were made using RT-PCR. Sequencing instrument: NextSeq 550. The raw public reads went through TCRdb reprocessing: fastp at Q25, MiXCR clone calling, in-frame beta chains kept. When rows share a CDR3 protein, they turn into one entry using the most common DNA and genes. For this sample the table gives about 90,000 distinct CDR3 sequences, of which around 49% were detected only once. Around 55% of the sample is in the top ten clones. Specimen: blood, either unsorted or a sorted T cell fraction (not recorded which). The receptor source for this set is a human donor who was either an allogeneic HSCT recipient or a stem cell or donor lymphocyte infusion donor (not recorded which). It is not recorded whose cells these are; they may come from a transplant donor.

The DNA of the CDR3 is TGTGCCAGCAGGAGAGGTCCTGAAGCTTTCTTT. Amino acids: CASRRGPEAFF. The rearrangement links TRBV12-3 or TRBV12-4 to TRBJ1-1; D gene unclear. The CDR3 runs to 11 residues. V was clipped by 6 bases and J by 6 bases, with 8 bases between them.

The chain joins TRBV6-2 or TRBV6-3 to TRBJ2-7; a weak D match, TRBD2 (6 bases). The CDR3 loop spans 17 amino acids. Per the germline V gene, CDR1 is MNHEY and CDR2 is SVGEGT. V lost 0 bases to trimming and J lost 1 base, with 16 bases between them. The CDR3 region has the DNA TGTGCCAGCAGTTACTCGACCTATAGCGGAAAATCCTACGAGCAGTACTTC. Its protein product is CASSYSTYSGKSYEQYF.

This clonotype appeared once. V is TRBV29-1 and J is TRBJ2-1; 7 nucleotides match TRBD1. This CDR3 is 18 amino acids long. Germline trimming cut 2 bases from V and 0 bases from J; bases unmatched to any gene: 13. Germline CDR1 is SQVTM and CDR2 is ANQGSEA. Written as DNA, the CDR3 is TGCAGCGTTGAATTGTGGGACAGCGTCAAAAGCTCCTACAATGAGCAGTTCTTC. Its protein product is CSVELWDSVKSSYNEQFF.

This chain connects TRBV12-3 or TRBV12-4 to TRBJ2-2; 8 bases fit TRBD1. With 3 bases clipped from V and 10 bases from J, the junction kept 10 bases outside the gene matches. This CDR3 has 15 amino acids. The CDR3 reads CASSFFGTGQEELFF. As DNA, the CDR3 is TGTGCCAGCAGTTTTTTCGGGACAGGTCAAGAGGAGCTGTTTTTT.

On this clonotype: At one of its ends the junction is not consistent with the germline gene, which may arise from a read error. The genes are TRBV6-5 and TRBJ1-4; D not resolved. CDR3 length: 13 residues. The germline V gene has CDR1 MNHEY and CDR2 SVGAGI. DNA for the CDR3: TGTGCCACCAGTTACGAGGGTGTTAGAAAACTGTTTTTT. This gives the protein CATSYEGVRKLFF.

The rearrangement links TRBV9 to TRBJ1-2; D may be TRBD1 (6 bases). Trimming removed 0 bases from V and 8 bases from J, with 17 bases in between. The CDR3 spans 15 residues. Germline V CDR1 and CDR2: SGDLS, YYNGEE. CDR3 sequence reads: CASSVAQEGVGGYTF. In nucleotides, the CDR3 is TGTGCCAGCAGCGTAGCCCAAGAGGGGGTAGGAGGCTACACCTTC.

This clonotype was counted only a few times. V usage is TRBV18 and J usage is TRBJ1-1; 7 bases agree with TRBD1. The CDR3 is 13 residues long. Germline lookup yields CDR1 KGHSH and CDR2 LQKENI. With 3 bases clipped from V and 5 bases from J, the junction kept 3 bases outside the gene matches. The CDR3 reads CASSPQDRTEAFF. CDR3 coding DNA: TGTGCCAGCTCACCTCAGGACAGGACTGAAGCTTTCTTT.

This chain connects TRBV28 to TRBJ1-6; possibly TRBD1 for D (6 bases). The CDR3 is 15 residues long. The V end lost 2 bases, the J end lost 6 bases, and 11 bases lay between the germline ends. Per germline, CDR1 MDHEN and CDR2 SYDVKM. For the CDR3, the DNA is TGTGCCAGCAGTTTAGTCGACAGGCTTAATTCACCCCTCCACTTT. Translated, it gives CASSLVDRLNSPLHF.

The V and J genes are TRBV4-3 and TRBJ1-5; D is unresolved. Germline V gene data show CDR1 as LGHNA and CDR2 as YSLEER. This CDR3 is 15 amino acids long. V dropped 0 bases and J dropped 5 bases, with 11 bases sitting between them. The chain's CDR3 is CASSQELRRDQPQHF. The CDR3 DNA reads TGCGCCAGCAGCCAAGAACTCCGGAGGGATCAGCCCCAGCATTTT.

This clonotype was seen only a few times. The rearrangement uses TRBV20-1 and TRBJ1-3; no firm D call. CDR3 length: 14 amino acids. The V and J ends lost 2 bases and 0 bases respectively, with 8 bases between them. CDR1 is DFQATT and CDR2 is SNEGSKA in the germline V gene (reference sequence). The CDR3 region is CSARRGSSGNTIYF. CDR3 sequence (DNA): TGCAGTGCTAGACGGGGAAGCTCTGGAAACACCATATATTTT.

This chain connects TRBV25-1 to TRBJ1-5, with unresolved D. Trimming removed 1 base at V and 1 base at J, with 5 bases between. Germline values: CDR1 MGHDK, CDR2 SYGVNS. The CDR3 is 14 residues long. The CDR3 sequence: CASSEWLSNQPQHF. The CDR3 region has the DNA TGTGCCAGCAGTGAATGGTTGAGCAATCAGCCCCAGCATTTT. The variable domain in full, completed from reference TRBV25-1 and TRBJ1-5, reads EADIYQTPRYLVIGTGKKITLECSQTMGHDKMYWYQQDPGMELHLIHYSYGVNSTEKGDLSSESTVSRIRTEHFPLTLESARPSHTSQYLCASSEWLSNQPQHFGDGTRLSIL.

This clonotype was found once. The chain is built from TRBV6-5 and TRBJ1-6; 9 bases line up with TRBD1. CDR1 is MNHEY, CDR2 SVGAGI, per germline. The CDR3 loop spans 16 amino acids. Trimming removed 6 bases from V and 2 bases from J; junction bases left unmatched: 5. CDR3 nucleotide sequence: TGTGCCAGCAGCGGACAGGGGCAGCCCTATAATTCACCCCTCCACTTT. Amino acids: CASSGQGQPYNSPLHF.

The sample holds a few counts of this clonotype. The CDR3 DNA sequence: TGCGCCAGCAGCCAAGAGGACAGGAATGAAAAACTGTTTTTT. Encoded protein: CASSQEDRNEKLFF. The genes are TRBV4-3 and TRBJ1-4; 7 nucleotides align to TRBD1. J lost 5 bases, V lost 0 bases, and 0 bases had no gene match. CDR1 is LGHNA, CDR2 YSLEER, per germline. This CDR3 is built from 14 residues.

The genes are TRBV12-3 or TRBV12-4 and TRBJ1-5, with 9 bases fitting TRBD1. The V and J ends lost 5 bases and 1 base, in that order; junction bases with no gene match: 6. The CDR3 spans 16 residues. CDR3 sequence: CASSAYRGQSNQPQHF. The CDR3 bases are TGTGCCAGCAGTGCGTACAGGGGGCAAAGCAATCAGCCCCAGCATTTT.

The chain uses TRBV6-2 or TRBV6-3 and TRBJ2-1; the D gene could be TRBD1 or TRBD2 (5 bases each). This CDR3 is built from 17 residues. The germline V and J ends were trimmed by 8 bases and 5 bases, with 25 bases remaining between them. The V gene's germline CDR1 is MNHEY and CDR2 SVGEGT. CDR3: CASGDSPSSEFNNEQFF. The CDR3 DNA reads as TGTGCCAGCGGAGACAGCCCTAGCTCCGAATTTAACAATGAGCAGTTCTTC.

CDR3 amino acids: CSVQDREDGYTF. In nucleotides, the CDR3 is TGCAGCGTACAGGACAGGGAGGATGGCTACACCTTC. This chain links TRBV29-1 with TRBJ1-2, with 8 bases lining up with TRBD1. This CDR3 spans 12 amino acids. J gave up 6 bases and V 6 bases, and 6 bases lay outside the gene matches. The germline gives CDR1 SQVTM, CDR2 ANQGSEA. Based on the CDR3 plus reference TRBV29-1 and TRBJ1-2, the full variable domain is SAVISQKPSRDICQRGTSLTIQCQVDSQVTMMFWYRQQPGQSLTLIATANQGSEATYESGFVIDKFPISRPNLTFSTLTVSNMSPEDSSIYLCSVQDREDGYTFGSGTRLTVV.

This chain joins TRBV14 and TRBJ1-5; D is unresolved. Germline CDR1 and CDR2: SGHDN and FVKESK. The CDR3 totals 15 residues. With 1 base removed from V and 1 base from J, the gap between germline ends came to 8 bases. The CDR3 loop reads CASSQGWGSNQPQHF. Here the CDR3 DNA reads TGTGCCAGCAGCCAAGGCTGGGGAAGCAATCAGCCCCAGCATTTT.

This clonotype was recorded a few times. V usage is TRBV27 and J usage is TRBJ1-1; a weak D match, TRBD1 (5 bases). V was shortened by 6 bases and J by 4 bases, with 12 bases between the two germline ends. The CDR3 has 13 amino acids. Germline CDR1 is MNHEY and CDR2 is SMNVEV (reference sequence). CDR3: CASSKTEITEAFF. CDR3 DNA sequence: TGTGCCAGCAGCAAGACAGAGATCACTGAAGCTTTCTTT.

This clonotype was seen a handful of times. V is TRBV29-1 and J is TRBJ1-2, with D perhaps matching TRBD1 (5 bases). CDR1 SQVTM and CDR2 ANQGSEA come from the germline V gene. This CDR3 contains 14 residues. Trimming left V 2 bases short and J 4 bases short, with 14 bases between. CDR3 bases: TGCAGCGTTGAAAGGGGTTCAGGGCTCTATGGCTACACCTTC. It codes for CSVERGSGLYGYTF.

The chain carries TRBV9 and TRBJ2-7, with 9 positions matching TRBD2. There are 16 residues in the CDR3. CDR1 is SGDLS, CDR2 YYNGEE, per germline. The V segment lost 0 bases and the J segment 4 bases; nucleotides outside the gene matches: 8. The CDR3 region has the DNA TGTGCCAGCAGCGTAGCTGCTAGCGGGAAGAGTTACGAGCAGTACTTC. This encodes CASSVAASGKSYEQYF. Supplemented by reference TRBV9 and TRBJ2-7, the full variable domain reads DSGVTQTPKHLITATGQRVTLRCSPRSGDLSVYWYQQSLDQGLQFLIQYYNGEERAKGNILERFSAQQFPDLHSELNLSSLELGDSALYFCASSVAASGKSYEQYFGPGTRLTVT.

Here the CDR3 DNA reads TGCAGCGTCTCCTACAGGGGACGCGGTGAAGCTTTCTTT. Amino acids: CSVSYRGRGEAFF. V and J are TRBV29-1 and TRBJ1-1, with 7 bases fitting TRBD1. The trim removed 6 bases at V and 7 bases at J, leaving 11 bases unmatched. Germline values: CDR1 SQVTM, CDR2 ANQGSEA. The CDR3 spans 13 residues.

The V call is TRBV7-2, the J call TRBJ2-2, with 10 bases fitting TRBD2. CDR3 length: 16 residues. The junction had 3 bases not matched to a gene; V was cut back by 5 bases and J by 0 bases. Germline assignment: CDR1 SGHTA and CDR2 FQGNSA. The CDR3, as DNA: TGTGCCAGCAGCCTGACTAGCGGGCCGAACACCGGGGAGCTGTTTTTT. Translated, it gives CASSLTSGPNTGELFF.

The chain uses TRBV28 and TRBJ1-3, with no clear D. Trimming left V 2 bases short and J 0 bases short, with 5 bases between. Germline assignment: CDR1 MDHEN and CDR2 SYDVKM. The CDR3 runs 14 residues. CDR3 region: CASSLGYSGNTIYF. DNA of the CDR3: TGTGCCAGCAGTTTAGGGTACTCTGGAAACACCATATATTTT. Supplemented by reference TRBV28 and TRBJ1-3, the full variable domain reads DVKVTQSSRYLVKRTGEKVFLECVQDMDHENMFWYRQDPGLGLRLIYFSYDVKMKEKGDIPEGYSVSREKKERFSLILESASTNQTSMYLCASSLGYSGNTIYFGEGSWLTVV.

This clonotype was seen a handful of times. The chain combines TRBV10-3 with TRBJ1-2; D might be TRBD1 (6 bases). This CDR3 is built from 10 residues. Per the germline V gene, CDR1 is ENHRY and CDR2 is SYGVKD. Trimming shortened V by 10 bases and J by 5 bases, and 8 bases separated the two germline ends. CDR3 region: CASQGYGYTF. The CDR3 nucleotides read TGTGCCAGCCAGGGGTATGGCTACACCTTC.

The J gene is TRBJ1-1, the V gene TRBV12-3 or TRBV12-4, with a possible D match to TRBD1 (6 bases). This CDR3 is 18 amino acids long. The germline V and J ends were trimmed by 2 bases and 2 bases, with 21 bases remaining between them. The CDR3 region is CASSLYVTGMLGNTEAFF. The CDR3 DNA follows: TGTGCCAGCAGTTTATATGTGACAGGCATGTTGGGCAACACTGAAGCTTTCTTT.